The present entry profiles one T cell receptor (beta chain) with its context. This clone's antigen is unknown. Base qualities are not at hand, and no much larger clone is one base apart. Using the deep immunoSEQ assay, multiplex PCR amplified TCR CDR3 regions from genomic DNA. Extracted genomic DNA from each cell subset was spread evenly across all wells of several immunoSEQ 96-well plates, with each plate serving as a replicate. For sorted subsets, about 200 ng genomic DNA, equal to 30,000 or so T cell genomes, was loaded into each replicate PCR. Purified libraries were quantified with a Qubit 3.0 fluorometer, sized on a Bioanalyzer 2100, and re-quantified with the KAPA Library Quantification kit. Every immunoSEQ 96-well plate was sequenced on a dedicated single-read 150-cycle Illumina NextSeq 550 flow cell. The original pipeline was this. The immunoSEQ output contained only junctional sequences without quality scores, so filtering could not match that applied to full-length reads. To assign V/J genes and CDR3, sequences were annotated using PyIR, a Python wrapper for IgBLAST v1.9, with IMGT germline references. Reads were removed for weak V/J assignments (E-value above 1e-6), missing CDR3, stop codons, out-of-frame junctions, or ambiguous translated residues. V3J clonotypes were defined by identical inferred V gene, J gene, and CDR3 amino acid sequence. Percentage overlap between repertoires was calculated by dividing the number of shared unique clonotypes by the size of the smaller repertoire. Richness of each repertoire was evaluated using RTK rarefaction, the Chao1 estimator, and Recon v2.1 estimates of unobserved clonotypes. Generation probabilities were computed with OLGA for all TCRbeta clonotypes obtained by the gDNA method from a few donors. Entries here come from immuneACCESS through TCRdb and include only in-frame sequences with V and J called. Some clones fail to appear in such tables; in the studies checked, an unresolved V gene covers under half of the shortfall, and the cause of the remainder is unknown. That table is the source of V, J and clone size, and D and trimming were worked out from the DNA. Counted in this sample were some 1 million clones; around 74% of them appeared once. The ten largest clones take up 1.4% to 1.5% of the sample.

Healthy HIV-negative adults with no recently reported acute infections or vaccinations were included as donors. All donors were Caucasian adults living in Nashville, Tennessee, USA. CD4+ T cells were enriched by magnetic negative selection, after which naive cells were positively selected on CD45RA and the negative fraction was taken as the memory subset. After blood collection by leukapheresis, PBMCs were isolated using Ficoll-Histopaque density gradient centrifugation and then cryopreserved in the vapor phase of liquid nitrogen. Analytical flow cytometry was used to check the purity and quantity of each magnetically sorted T cell population. Each sorted fraction had its genomic DNA isolated and then quantified by UV absorbance on a Nanodrop 2000c. The data were obtained in a study of shared clonotypes between healthy human individuals (dated by TCRdb to the early 2020s). Regarding the study in general: The cohort included three men and two women between 18 and 49 years of age. For each donor, CD4 naive and CD4 memory were each given three plates, CD8 naive was given two plates, and CD8 memory was given one plate. Blood TCR repertoires of roughly five healthy adults were deeply sequenced to estimate repertoire size and the extent of clonotype sharing between individuals. Different laboratories and diverse techniques were used to prepare libraries and sequence TCR repertoires, to increase sequencing depth and limit assay-specific biases. Each donor's leukapheresis produced roughly between about 0.85 and 10 billion PBMCs. Overall results and qualifications from the work: Pairwise subsampling indicated that sequencing depth was expected to affect the degree of clonotype sharing among donors. Sampling was restricted to blood, and TCR repertoires in tissues likely differ from the TCR repertoires found in blood. Because the study included a small number of donors, the genetic and exposure-history diversity represented was limited. Across several donors, roughly 5.4% of naive CD4, 3.5% of naive CD8, roughly 2.3% of memory CD4, and about 0.4% of memory CD8 clonotypes were shared. Rarefaction of sorted-subset datasets indicated incomplete sequencing despite the large sequencing depth. Estimated clonotype richness was generally larger for naive than for memory subsets. Compared with non-shared clonotypes, clonotypes shared by all four sorted-subset donors had higher generation probabilities.

Deletion took 7 bases off V and 6 bases off J, with a span of 18 bases between the germline ends. The CDR3 goes from the cysteine to the phenylalanine over 13 residues. The kept DNA is CDR3 alone, 39 bases in frame from the first base. From a lookup of the germline V gene, CDR1 and CDR2 are SQVTM and ANQGSEA. This TCR was recovered from a man younger than 35 in good health. Sequencing used memory CD4+ T cells sorted from blood. The sample's cell subset or site label, in plain terms: CD45RA-negative fraction. This chain is built from TRBV29-1 and TRBJ1-2; the D gene is perhaps TRBD1, on 6 matching bases. Here the CDR3 is given as CSAWDNTGNGYTF. In nucleotides, the sequence is TGCAGCGCCTGGGACAACACGGGCAATGGCTACACCTTC.